The clone carrying this T cell receptor (beta chain) was detected only once. Antigen: not known. The data derive from a study of Ad26.COV2.S vaccination and SARS-CoV-2 variants. Study background: The donor participated in the COV1001 trial, in its Ad26.COV2.S arm. Ad26.COV2.S shots went into the muscle once or twice, 56 days apart.

Treatment indicated: around 19 received Ad26.COV2.S at low or high dose, single or two shots; about five received placebo; per-sample allocation not given. Collection of samples fell on day 63 after the first vaccine or placebo injection. Expression of Wuhan-strain SARS-CoV-2 spike came from the Ad26 vector that formed the vaccine. General study points: Estimates derived from TCR breadth and depth analyses may have underestimated total T cell responses.

Repertoires were generated with immunoSEQ multiplex PCR, while TCRdb's copy carries only in-frame clones and drops some. The sample lists fewer than 400,000 clones; roughly nine tenths were seen once. The sequence was obtained from a person between 18 and 65 years old who received the Ad26.COV2.S COVID-19 vaccine or a placebo. The sample in question was peripheral blood, obtained in a trial of Ad26.COV2.S vaccine versus placebo.

The DNA of the CDR3 is TGCGCCAGCAGCTTAGGGGCCAGCGGGGGGGCAGCCTACGAGCAGTACTTC. It encodes CASSLGASGGAAYEQYF. The V and J genes are TRBV5-1 and TRBJ2-7; 10 bases map to TRBD2. Germline V gene lookup returns CDR1 SGHRS and CDR2 YFSETQ. V shed 2 bases, J shed 2 bases, and the junction held 10 bases outside the gene matches. This CDR3 is built from 17 residues.